This T cell receptor beta chain derives from a study of cytomegalovirus exposure and HLA in healthy donors. V was clipped by 8 bases and J by 4 bases, with 9 bases between them. This CDR3 contains 12 residues. Germline CDR1 and CDR2: SGHAT and FQNNGV. Using immunoSEQ multiplex PCR, the repertoire was profiled, and TCRdb retains in-frame clones only, with some absent. Seen here are more than 90,000 clones, roughly 92% observed once, and the top ten hold about 1.1%. The V gene is TRBV11-2, the J gene TRBJ2-1; D is unresolved. Sequencing was done on a sample of PBMCs. The receptor comes from a woman aged 25 to 39 in good health and CMV-seropositive. The CDR3 nucleotides are TGTGCCAGCGCTAGAACGTACAATGAGCAGTTCTTC. Its protein product is CASARTYNEQFF.